These 28 T cell receptor beta chains came from one sample sequenced in a study of T-cell memory formation after mild COVID-19. TCRdb processed the 5' RACE reads anew with MiXCR; each CDR3 protein has one entry. The sample has about 560,000 distinct CDR3 sequences; approximately 15% are singletons. The sequenced material came from PBMCs or a T cell subset sorted from them (not recorded which). The source of these receptors is an adult woman who had mild COVID-19 (a few samples of this study predate the infection). Cell type and time point are not known.

The V call is TRBV3-1, the J call TRBJ2-7, with 10 bases fitting TRBD1. The CDR3 is 14 amino acids. The ends lost 3 bases at V and 4 bases at J; junction bases unmatched: 3. CDR1 and CDR2 from the germline V gene are LGHDT and YNNKEL (reference sequence). CDR3 nucleotide sequence: TGTGCCAGCAGCCAGACAGGGGGCGCGTACGAGCAGTACTTC. Protein product: CASSQTGGAYEQYF.

The J gene is TRBJ1-2, the V gene TRBV6-1; no definite D call. Germline V lookup: CDR1 MNHNS, CDR2 SASEGT. This CDR3 region has 13 residues. Trimming removed 4 bases from V and 2 bases from J, with 8 bases in between. CDR3 sequence: CASSAMSNYGYTF. DNA for the CDR3: TGTGCCAGCAGTGCCATGTCCAACTATGGCTACACCTTC.

The chain links TRBV29-1 to TRBJ2-7; D remains unclear. The germline V gene encodes CDR1 SQVTM and CDR2 ANQGSEA. Deletions cut 5 bases from V and 0 bases from J, with 14 bases between. CDR3 length equals 14 residues. The CDR3 DNA reads TGCAGCGTTCCCCGTCTGGAAGGCTCCTACGAGCAGTACTTC. The encoded protein is CSVPRLEGSYEQYF.

The genes are TRBV4-1 and TRBJ1-1, with D possibly matching TRBD1 (5 bases). Germline CDR1 reads MGHRA; CDR2 reads YSYEKL. The CDR3 totals 15 residues. V was trimmed by 0 bases and J by 0 bases, leaving 8 bases between them. This CDR3 reads CASSQEAGLNTEAFF. The CDR3 DNA reads TGCGCCAGCAGCCAAGAGGCAGGGTTGAACACTGAAGCTTTCTTT.

This clonotype came up a few times. The rearrangement links TRBV7-8 to TRBJ2-7; TRBD2 matches at 8 bases. Germline CDR1 and CDR2: SGHVS and FQNEAQ. Trimming cost V 3 bases and J 4 bases; bases outside gene matches: 11. CDR3 length equals 16 residues. For the CDR3, the DNA is TGTGCCAGCAGCTTGTCTCTGGGACTAGTGGCGTACGAGCAGTACTTC. Translation: CASSLSLGLVAYEQYF.

The sample holds a few counts of this clonotype. J is TRBJ2-7 and V is TRBV20-1; D is uncertain. The germline V gene encodes CDR1 DFQATT and CDR2 SNEGSKA (reference sequence). V lost 2 bases, J lost 2 bases, and 10 bases lay in between. The CDR3 covers 13 residues. Here the CDR3 reads CSARRAPAYEQYF. CDR3 bases: TGCAGTGCTAGAAGGGCCCCTGCCTACGAGCAGTACTTC.

The chain uses TRBV3-1 and TRBJ2-5; 7 bases fit TRBD1. The germline V gene encodes CDR1 LGHDT and CDR2 YNNKEL (reference sequence). Unmatched junction bases numbered 6, after V lost 4 bases and J lost 1 base. The CDR3 is 15 amino acids. The CDR3 loop is CASSPRDRSQETQYF. CDR3 coding DNA: TGTGCCAGCAGCCCCCGGGACAGAAGCCAAGAGACCCAGTACTTC.

This chain links TRBV21-1 with TRBJ2-1. TRBV21-1 is described as a pseudogene. The CDR3 contains 19 residues. In DNA, the CDR3 is TGTGCGTCGATGAACAATTTAGATCGGGGTACACCGTCGGTCAATGAGCAGTTCTTC. This sequence encodes CASMNNLDRGTPSVNEQFF.

Only a few counts were recorded for this clonotype. The CDR3 DNA reads TGTGCCATCAGTGAGTCGAACACCCGCCCGTCAAGTCGTACAGATACGCAGTATTTT. Translating it yields CAISESNTRPSSRTDTQYF. The gene calls are TRBV10-3 and TRBJ2-3; D not resolved. Germline-derived CDR1 and CDR2 are ENHRY and SYGVKD. V shed 0 bases and J shed 3 bases, with 22 bases lying between them. The CDR3 contains 19 residues.

This sequence joins TRBV14 and TRBJ1-2; possibly TRBD1 for D (6 bases). Deletions cut 4 bases from V and 4 bases from J, with 13 bases between. The germline V gene has CDR1 SGHDN and CDR2 FVKESK. The CDR3 consists of 14 residues. CDR3 residues: CASSLQGIGYGYTF. For the CDR3, the DNA is TGTGCCAGCAGCCTACAGGGTATCGGCTATGGCTACACCTTC.

CDR3 nucleotide sequence: TGTGCCAGCAGCCCGGCGGTAGGGGCTCAGCCCCAGCATTTT. It specifies CASSPAVGAQPQHF. This chain links TRBV9 with TRBJ1-5, with TRBD1 as a possible D gene (5 bases). Trimming pared 4 bases from V and 6 bases from J, leaving 14 bases between. The germline gives CDR1 SGDLS, CDR2 YYNGEE. The CDR3 totals 14 residues.

As to this clonotype: The junction departs from germline at one end; a sequencing error may be responsible. The chain joins TRBV24-1 to TRBJ2-3; possible D gene TRBD2, 6 bases. CDR3 size: 17 residues. Germline V CDR1 and CDR2: KGHDR, SFDVKD. In nucleotides, the CDR3 is TGTGCCACCAGTGATTTTTCCGGAGGAGGGTACACAGACACGCAGTATTTT. The encoded protein is CATSDFSGGGYTDTQYF.

This chain links TRBV7-9 with TRBJ2-1; 7 bases agree with TRBD2. This CDR3 is built from 14 residues. Germline assignment: CDR1 SEHNR and CDR2 FQNEAQ (reference sequence). Trimming at V came to 5 bases and at J to 6 bases, leaving 7 bases not matched to a gene. CDR3 protein: CASSGEGTTNEQFF. The CDR3 region has the DNA TGTGCCAGCAGCGGAGAGGGGACTACCAATGAGCAGTTCTTC.

The chain recombines TRBV6-5 with TRBJ2-5, with 7 bases that match TRBD1. Germline V lookup: CDR1 MNHEY, CDR2 SVGAGI. The CDR3 loop spans 16 amino acids. V was pared by 0 bases and J by 4 bases, with 8 bases of the junction left unmatched. Here the CDR3 reads CASSYSIRGQAETQYF. The CDR3 DNA reads TGTGCCAGCAGTTACTCGATAAGGGGGCAGGCAGAGACCCAGTACTTC.

A few counts support this clonotype. The chain couples TRBV29-1 to TRBJ1-2; 8 bases fit TRBD1. Trimming took 6 bases from V and 8 from J; bases not matched to a gene: 14. Per germline, CDR1 SQVTM and CDR2 ANQGSEA. The CDR3 length is 14 residues. The chain's CDR3 is CSVLQGGQGLGYTF. CDR3 DNA sequence: TGCAGCGTCCTACAGGGGGGCCAGGGCCTAGGCTACACCTTC.

The chain carries TRBV20-1 and TRBJ2-1, with D hard to call. The CDR3 runs to 14 residues. V gave up 2 bases and J gave up 9 bases, with 17 bases separating them. Germline V lookup: CDR1 DFQATT, CDR2 SNEGSKA (reference sequence). This chain's CDR3 is CSARPDWTGGEQFF. The CDR3, as DNA: TGCAGTGCTAGACCTGACTGGACGGGCGGTGAGCAGTTCTTC.

The J gene is TRBJ2-6, the V gene TRBV18; TRBD1 matches 8 bases. The ends lost 3 bases at V and 0 bases at J; junction bases unmatched: 10. The CDR3 loop spans 19 amino acids. CDR1 KGHSH and CDR2 LQKENI come from the germline V gene. CDR3 loop: CASSPQRQGAYSGANVLTF. Here the CDR3 DNA reads TGTGCCAGCTCACCCCAGAGGCAGGGGGCATACTCTGGGGCCAACGTCCTGACTTTC. Together with reference TRBV18 and TRBJ2-6, the CDR3 gives the full variable domain: NAGVMQNPRHLVRRRGQEARLRCSPMKGHSHVYWYRQLPEEGLKFMVYLQKENIIDESGMPKERFSAEFPKEGPSILRIQQVVRGDSAAYFCASSPQRQGAYSGANVLTFGAGSRLTVL.

This clonotype turned up a few times. The rearrangement links TRBV4-1 to TRBJ2-2, with no clear D. Trimming removed 0 bases at V and 3 bases at J, with 17 bases between. Germline CDR1 MGHRA, CDR2 YSYEKL. CDR3 length equals 18 residues. Written as DNA, the CDR3 is TGCGCCAGCAGCCAAGAAGGGTACGTTCGCGGCTACACCGGGGAGCTGTTTTTT. Its translation is CASSQEGYVRGYTGELFF.

Only a few counts were recorded for this clonotype. This chain connects TRBV20-1 to TRBJ1-5, with D possibly being TRBD1 (6 bases). V was cut by 3 bases and J by 2 bases, with 8 bases left in between. Germline V gene sequence: CDR1 DFQATT, CDR2 SNEGSKA (reference sequence). CDR3 length equals 13 residues. The CDR3 DNA reads TGCAGTGCTAGGCCAGGGGGCAATCAGCCCCAGCATTTT. Translation gives CSARPGGNQPQHF.

The V gene is TRBV11-3, the J gene TRBJ2-5; D may be TRBD1 or TRBD2 (5 bases each). There are 14 residues in the CDR3. Germline CDR1 SGHNT, CDR2 YENEEA. V was trimmed by 1 base and J by 4 bases, leaving 10 bases between them. CDR3 residues: CASSLAGSTETQYF. The DNA of the CDR3 is TGTGCCAGCAGCTTAGCAGGGAGTACAGAGACCCAGTACTTC.

CDR3 in amino acids: CSARSTGEAIDTQYF. The CDR3 nucleotides are TGCAGTGCTAGATCGACAGGGGAGGCCATAGATACGCAGTATTTT. V usage is TRBV20-1 and J usage is TRBJ2-3, with 8 bases lining up with TRBD1. Germline CDR1 and CDR2: DFQATT and SNEGSKA (reference sequence). The CDR3 length is 15 residues. Trimming cost V 2 bases and J 5 bases; bases outside gene matches: 9.

The chain recombines TRBV5-5 with TRBJ2-5, with D hard to call. CDR3 length equals 16 residues. V was clipped by 0 bases and J by 1 base, with 13 bases between them. Germline V lookup: CDR1 SGHKS, CDR2 YYEKEE (reference sequence). The CDR3 loop reads CASSLASPGAQETQYF. DNA for the CDR3: TGTGCCAGCAGCTTGGCCAGCCCGGGTGCCCAAGAGACCCAGTACTTC. The whole variable domain, filled in from reference TRBV5-5 and TRBJ2-5, reads DAGVTQSPTHLIKTRGQQVTLRCSPISGHKSVSWYQQVLGQGPQFIFQYYEKEERGRGNFPDRFSARQFPNYSSELNVNALLLGDSALYLCASSLASPGAQETQYFGPGTRLLVL.

This clonotype came up a few times. The chain uses TRBV24-1 and TRBJ2-2; TRBD2 might be the D (5 bases). The CDR3 spans 17 residues. In germline, CDR1 is KGHDR, CDR2 SFDVKD. Between the trimmed V and J ends, which lost 1 base and 5 bases, there was a span of 16 bases. The CDR3 loop is CATSDFANSKRTGELFF. In DNA form, the CDR3 reads TGTGCCACCAGTGATTTCGCCAATTCCAAGCGGACCGGGGAGCTGTTTTTT.

This clonotype was picked up a small number of times. This rearrangement joins TRBV24-1 to TRBJ2-3; weak D call: TRBD2 (7 bases). The V gene's germline CDR1 is KGHDR and CDR2 SFDVKD. V dropped 3 bases and J dropped 0 bases, with 12 bases sitting between them. This CDR3 contains 16 residues. The CDR3 spells CATSDRGGPSTDTQYF. The CDR3 DNA reads as TGTGCCACCAGTGATAGGGGGGGACCGAGCACAGATACGCAGTATTTT.

There are many counts of this clonotype. The V call is TRBV20-1, the J call TRBJ2-7; no firm D call. The CDR3 totals 8 residues. Germline V gene lookup returns CDR1 DFQATT and CDR2 SNEGSKA (reference sequence). Trimming took 6 bases from V and 5 from J, leaving 2 bases between them. The DNA for the CDR3 is TGCAGTGCCGACGAGCAGTACTTC. Its protein product is CSADEQYF.

This clonotype has more than one count but fewer than ten. V usage is TRBV5-1 and J usage is TRBJ2-1; D is perhaps TRBD2 (5 bases). Germline V gene sequence: CDR1 SGHRS, CDR2 YFSETQ. This CDR3 region has 13 residues. V was cut by 5 bases and J by 6 bases, with 12 bases left in between. In DNA form, the CDR3 reads TGCGCCAGCAGGGATCTGGGAGCCAATGAGCAGTTCTTC. Protein product: CASRDLGANEQFF.

The sample holds a few counts of this clonotype. V is TRBV4-1 and J is TRBJ2-2, with D unresolved. This CDR3 has 17 amino acids. V lost 0 bases to trimming and J lost 5 bases, with 16 bases between them. Germline-derived CDR1 and CDR2 are MGHRA and YSYEKL. CDR3 residues: CASSQEVRAAGTGELFF. CDR3 coding DNA: TGCGCCAGCAGCCAAGAGGTCCGGGCGGCCGGAACCGGGGAGCTGTTTTTT.

The DNA for the CDR3 is TGTGCCACCAGCACAGGGGCAAACACCGGGGAGCTGTTTTTT. This translates into CATSTGANTGELFF. The V and J genes are TRBV24-1 and TRBJ2-2; 7 bases match TRBD1. This CDR3 has 14 residues. CDR1 is KGHDR and CDR2 is SFDVKD in the germline V gene. Trimming removed 7 bases from V and 2 bases from J; junction bases left unmatched: 3.